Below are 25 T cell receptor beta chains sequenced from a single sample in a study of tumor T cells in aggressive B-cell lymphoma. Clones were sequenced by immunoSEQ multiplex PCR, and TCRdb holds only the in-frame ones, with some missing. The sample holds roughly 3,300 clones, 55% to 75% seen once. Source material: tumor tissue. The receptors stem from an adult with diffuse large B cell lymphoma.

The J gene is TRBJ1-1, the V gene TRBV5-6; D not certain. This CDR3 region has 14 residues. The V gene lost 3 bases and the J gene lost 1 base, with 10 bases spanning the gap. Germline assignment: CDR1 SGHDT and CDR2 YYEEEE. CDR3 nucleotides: TGTGCCAGCAGCTCTTGGCCAACGAACACTGAAGCTTTCTTT. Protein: CASSSWPTNTEAFF. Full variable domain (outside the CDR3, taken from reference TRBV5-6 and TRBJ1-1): DAGVTQSPTHLIKTRGQQVTLRCSPKSGHDTVSWYQQALGQGPQFIFQYYEEEERQRGNFPDRFSGHQFPNYSSELNVNALLLGDSALYLCASSSWPTNTEAFFGQGTRLTVV.

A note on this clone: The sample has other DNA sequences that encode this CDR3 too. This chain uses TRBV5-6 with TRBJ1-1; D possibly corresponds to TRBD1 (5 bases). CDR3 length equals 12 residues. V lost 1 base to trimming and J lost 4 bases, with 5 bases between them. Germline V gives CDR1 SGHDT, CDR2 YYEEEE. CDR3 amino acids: CASSLRGTEAFF. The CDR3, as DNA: TGTGCCAGCAGCTTGAGGGGCACTGAAGCTTTCTTT.

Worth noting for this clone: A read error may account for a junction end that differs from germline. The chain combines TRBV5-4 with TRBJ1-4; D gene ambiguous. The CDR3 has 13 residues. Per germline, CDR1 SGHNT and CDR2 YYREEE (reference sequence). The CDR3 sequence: CAGSFDPGEKLFF. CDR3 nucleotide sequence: TGTGCCGGCAGCTTCGACCCGGGGGAAAAACTGTTTTTT.

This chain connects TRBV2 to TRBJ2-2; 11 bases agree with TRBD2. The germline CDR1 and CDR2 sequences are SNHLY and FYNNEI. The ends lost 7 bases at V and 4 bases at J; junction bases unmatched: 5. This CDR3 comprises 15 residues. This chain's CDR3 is CASTPGLAATGELFF. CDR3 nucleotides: TGTGCCAGCACCCCGGGACTAGCGGCCACCGGGGAGCTGTTTTTT. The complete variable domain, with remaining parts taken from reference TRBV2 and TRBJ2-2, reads EPEVTQTPSHQVTQMGQEVILRCVPISNHLYFYWYRQILGQKVEFLVSFYNNEISEKSEIFDDQFSVERPDGSNFTLKIRSTKLEDSAMYFCASTPGLAATGELFFGEGSRLTVL.

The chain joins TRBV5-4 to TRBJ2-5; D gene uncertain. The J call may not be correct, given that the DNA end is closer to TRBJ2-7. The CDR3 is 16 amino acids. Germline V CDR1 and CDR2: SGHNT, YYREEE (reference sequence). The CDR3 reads CASSLGRVTSTYEQYF. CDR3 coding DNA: TGTGCCAGCAGCTTGGGACGTGTGACTTCAACCTACGAGCAGTACTTC.

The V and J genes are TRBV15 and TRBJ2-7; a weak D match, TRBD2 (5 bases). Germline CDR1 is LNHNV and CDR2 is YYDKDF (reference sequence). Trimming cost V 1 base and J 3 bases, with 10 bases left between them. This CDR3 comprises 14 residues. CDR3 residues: CATSRGSSSYEQYF. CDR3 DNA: TGTGCCACCAGCAGAGGTTCTAGCAGCTACGAGCAGTACTTC.

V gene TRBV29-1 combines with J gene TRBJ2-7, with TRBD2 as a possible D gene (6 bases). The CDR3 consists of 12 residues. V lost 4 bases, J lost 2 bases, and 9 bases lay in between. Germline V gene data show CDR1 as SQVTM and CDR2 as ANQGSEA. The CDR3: CSVAEGPYEQYF. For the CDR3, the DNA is TGCAGCGTTGCGGAGGGTCCCTACGAGCAGTACTTC.

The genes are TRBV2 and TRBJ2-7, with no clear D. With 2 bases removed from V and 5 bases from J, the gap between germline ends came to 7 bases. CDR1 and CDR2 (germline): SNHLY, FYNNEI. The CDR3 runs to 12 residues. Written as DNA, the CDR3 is TGTGCCAGCAGTGAATTATTTAACGAGCAGTACTTC. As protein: CASSELFNEQYF.

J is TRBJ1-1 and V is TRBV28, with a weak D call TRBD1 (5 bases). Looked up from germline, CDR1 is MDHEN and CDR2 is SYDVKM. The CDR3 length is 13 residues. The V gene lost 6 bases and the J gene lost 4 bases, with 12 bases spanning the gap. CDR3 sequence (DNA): TGTGCCAGCAGAACGACAGCGTTCACTGAAGCTTTCTTT. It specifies CASRTTAFTEAFF.

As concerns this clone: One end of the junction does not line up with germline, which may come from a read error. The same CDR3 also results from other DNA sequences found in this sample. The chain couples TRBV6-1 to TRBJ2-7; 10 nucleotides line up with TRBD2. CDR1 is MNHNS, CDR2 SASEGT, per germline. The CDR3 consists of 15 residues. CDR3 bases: TGTGCCAGCAGTGTGGCTCTAGCGGGAGTCTACGAGCAGTATTTC. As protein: CASSVALAGVYEQYF.

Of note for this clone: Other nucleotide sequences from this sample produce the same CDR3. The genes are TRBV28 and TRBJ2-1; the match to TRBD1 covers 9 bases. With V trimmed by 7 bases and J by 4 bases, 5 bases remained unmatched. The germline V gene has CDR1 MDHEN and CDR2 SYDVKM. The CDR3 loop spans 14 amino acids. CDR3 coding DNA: TGTGCCAGCAAACGGACAGGGGTGTACAATGAGCAGTTCTTC. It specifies CASKRTGVYNEQFF.

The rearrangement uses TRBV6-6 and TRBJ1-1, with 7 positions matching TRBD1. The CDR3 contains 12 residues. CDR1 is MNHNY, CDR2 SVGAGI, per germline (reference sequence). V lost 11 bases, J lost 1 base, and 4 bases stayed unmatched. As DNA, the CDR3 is TGTGCCTGCGGGACAGCGAACACTGAAGCTTTCTTT. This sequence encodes CACGTANTEAFF.

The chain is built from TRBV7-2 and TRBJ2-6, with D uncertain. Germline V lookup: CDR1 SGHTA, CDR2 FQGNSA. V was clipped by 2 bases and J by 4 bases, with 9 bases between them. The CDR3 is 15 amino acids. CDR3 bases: TGTGCCAGCAGCTTACGGGTTTCCGGGGCCAACGTCCTGACTTTC. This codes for CASSLRVSGANVLTF.

The CDR3 bases are TGTGCCAGCAGCGTACGAGCGGGAGCCTCCTACGAGCAGTACTTC. Its translation is CASSVRAGASYEQYF. This chain connects TRBV9 to TRBJ2-7; TRBD2 matches 8 bases. The CDR3 runs to 15 residues. Germline V gene lookup returns CDR1 SGDLS and CDR2 YYNGEE. Trimming cost V 1 base and J 0 bases; bases outside gene matches: 3.

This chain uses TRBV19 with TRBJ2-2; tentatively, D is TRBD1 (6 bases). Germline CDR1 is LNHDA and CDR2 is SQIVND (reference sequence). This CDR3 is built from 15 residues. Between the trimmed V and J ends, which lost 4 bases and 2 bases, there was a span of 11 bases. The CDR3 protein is CASSTGALNTGELFF. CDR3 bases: TGTGCCAGTAGTACAGGGGCCCTAAACACCGGGGAGCTGTTTTTT.

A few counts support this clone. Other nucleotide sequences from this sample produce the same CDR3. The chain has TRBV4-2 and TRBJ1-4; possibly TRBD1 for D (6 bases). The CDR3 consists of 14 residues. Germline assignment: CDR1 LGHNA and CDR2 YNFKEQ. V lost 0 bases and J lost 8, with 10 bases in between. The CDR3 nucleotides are TGTGCCAGCAGCCAAGACAGGGGAGAGGAAAAACTGTTTTTT. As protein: CASSQDRGEEKLFF.

This chain's CDR3 is CATLPFGRGDYEQYF. Here the CDR3 DNA reads TGTGCCACCCTCCCCTTCGGGCGGGGTGACTACGAGCAGTACTTC. This chain uses TRBV27 with TRBJ2-7, with TRBD2 as a possible D gene (6 bases). The CDR3 has 15 amino acids. V was trimmed by 10 bases and J by 3 bases, leaving 22 bases between them. Per germline, CDR1 MNHEY and CDR2 SMNVEV (reference sequence).

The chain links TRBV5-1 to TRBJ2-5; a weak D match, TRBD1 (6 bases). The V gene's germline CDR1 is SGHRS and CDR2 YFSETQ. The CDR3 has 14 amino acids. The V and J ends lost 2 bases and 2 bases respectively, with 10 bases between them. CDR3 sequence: CASSLAGVQETQYF. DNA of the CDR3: TGCGCCAGCAGCTTAGCAGGGGTTCAAGAGACCCAGTACTTC.

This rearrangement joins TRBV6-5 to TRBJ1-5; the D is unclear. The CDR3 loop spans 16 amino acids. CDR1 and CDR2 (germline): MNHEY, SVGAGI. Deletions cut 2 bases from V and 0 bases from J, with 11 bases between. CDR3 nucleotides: TGTGCCAGCAGTTACGGTATTCCTAATAGCAATCAGCCCCAGCATTTT. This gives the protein CASSYGIPNSNQPQHF.

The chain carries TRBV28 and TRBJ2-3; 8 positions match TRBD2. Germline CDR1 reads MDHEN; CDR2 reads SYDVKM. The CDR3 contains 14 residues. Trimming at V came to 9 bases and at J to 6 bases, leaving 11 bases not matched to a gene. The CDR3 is CASLGRGGGDTQYF. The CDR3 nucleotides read TGTGCCAGTCTAGGTCGGGGGGGTGGCGATACGCAGTATTTT.

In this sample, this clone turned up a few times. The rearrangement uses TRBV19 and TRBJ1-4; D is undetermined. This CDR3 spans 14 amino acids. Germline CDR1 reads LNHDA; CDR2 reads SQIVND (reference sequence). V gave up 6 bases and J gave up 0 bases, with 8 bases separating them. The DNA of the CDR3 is TGTGCCAGTAGGCCAACTGCAACTAATGAAAAACTGTTTTTT. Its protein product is CASRPTATNEKLFF.

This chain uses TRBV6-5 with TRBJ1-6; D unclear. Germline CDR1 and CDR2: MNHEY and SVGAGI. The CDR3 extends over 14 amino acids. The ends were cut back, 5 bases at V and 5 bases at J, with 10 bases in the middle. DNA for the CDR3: TGTGCCAGCAGTGCCGGGTTCGATAATTCACCCCTCCACTTT. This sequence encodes CASSAGFDNSPLHF.

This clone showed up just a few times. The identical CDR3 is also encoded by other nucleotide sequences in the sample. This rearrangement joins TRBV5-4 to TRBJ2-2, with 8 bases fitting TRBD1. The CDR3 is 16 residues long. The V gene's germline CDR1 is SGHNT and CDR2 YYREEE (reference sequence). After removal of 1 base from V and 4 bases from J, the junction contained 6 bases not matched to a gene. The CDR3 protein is CASSLPGTGVTGELFF. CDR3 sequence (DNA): TGTGCCAGCAGCTTGCCCGGGACAGGAGTCACCGGGGAGCTGTTTTTT.

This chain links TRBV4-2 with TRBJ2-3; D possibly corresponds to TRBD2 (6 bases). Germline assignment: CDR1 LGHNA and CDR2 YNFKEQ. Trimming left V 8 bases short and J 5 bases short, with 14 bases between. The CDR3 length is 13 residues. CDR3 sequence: CASGVEGGDTQYF. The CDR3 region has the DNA TGTGCCAGCGGCGTTGAGGGAGGAGATACGCAGTATTTT.

CDR3 DNA: TGTGCCAGTAGTATAGAACCGTCGGGTTTCACCTATGGCTACACCTTC. Its protein product is CASSIEPSGFTYGYTF. The chain joins TRBV19 to TRBJ1-2; the D is unclear. V was pared by 0 bases and J by 4 bases, with 15 bases between. Germline V lookup: CDR1 LNHDA, CDR2 SQIVND (reference sequence). The CDR3 spans 16 residues.